This TCR beta chain was sequenced for a study of a mutant IDH1 vaccine in newly diagnosed glioma. Study background: Radiotherapy alone preceded vaccination by 4-6 weeks; alternatively, vaccination started with temozolomide cycles.

Worth noting for this clone: Antigen unknown.

Germline V CDR1 and CDR2: GTSNPN, SVGIG (reference sequence). The CDR3 runs to 15 residues. Unmatched junction bases numbered 6, after V lost 2 bases and J lost 0 bases. Method: immunoSEQ multiplex PCR; TCRdb's copy keeps in-frame clones and lacks some. The profile shows 30,000 or so clones, 84% of them singletons. Study observations and caveats: Pseudoprogression seemed unlinked to shifts in top peripheral T cell clonotypes.

Specified time point: week 47, end of study. The investigators gave 300 ug of mutant IDH1 20-mer peptide in each vaccine dose, together with topical imiquimod. Patients carried new grade 3 or 4 IDH1-mutant astrocytomas lacking nuclear ATRX. This TCR was recovered from a man aged 25-45 years with glioma. This rearrangement joins TRBV30 to TRBJ1-1; TRBD1 agrees at 7 bases. The material sequenced was PBMCs, taken from a glioma patient whose treatment included an IDH1 peptide vaccine. This chain's CDR3 is CAWSLKTGMNTEAFF. The CDR3, as DNA: TGTGCCTGGAGTCTAAAGACAGGGATGAACACTGAAGCTTTCTTT.